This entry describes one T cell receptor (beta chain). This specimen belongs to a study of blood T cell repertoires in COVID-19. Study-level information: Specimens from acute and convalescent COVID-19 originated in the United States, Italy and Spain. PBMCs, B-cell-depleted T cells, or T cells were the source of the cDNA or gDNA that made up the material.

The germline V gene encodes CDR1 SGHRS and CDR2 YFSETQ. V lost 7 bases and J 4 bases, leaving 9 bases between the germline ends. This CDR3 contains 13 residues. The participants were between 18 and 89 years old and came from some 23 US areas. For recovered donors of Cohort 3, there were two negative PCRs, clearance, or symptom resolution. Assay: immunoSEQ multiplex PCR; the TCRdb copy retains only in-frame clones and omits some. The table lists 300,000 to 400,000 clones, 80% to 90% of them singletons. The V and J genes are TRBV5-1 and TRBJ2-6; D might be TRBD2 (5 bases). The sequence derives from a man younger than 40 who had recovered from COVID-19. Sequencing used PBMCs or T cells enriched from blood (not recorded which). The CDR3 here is CASRGSGANVLTF. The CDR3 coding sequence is TGCGCCAGCCGGGGTTCGGGGGCCAACGTCCTGACTTTC.